Listed here are 31 T cell receptor beta chains from one sample, sequenced in a study of early T cells in non-severe SARS-CoV-2 infection. TCRdb reprocessed the 5' RACE reads via MiXCR and lists one record per CDR3 protein. The sample lists 30,000 or so distinct CDR3 sequences; over 6.5% were seen once. The sample was whole blood. These receptors originate from an adult who was a healthcare worker with PCR-confirmed SARS-CoV-2 infection or an uninfected control (not recorded which).

This clonotype was observed many times. The chain links TRBV6-2 or TRBV6-3 to TRBJ2-1; D ambiguous. CDR1 MNHEY and CDR2 SVGEGT come from the germline V gene. V was trimmed by 5 bases and J by 5 bases, leaving 10 bases between them. The CDR3 spans 13 residues. The chain's CDR3 is CASSGETNNEQFF. The CDR3 coding sequence is TGTGCCAGCAGTGGGGAAACCAACAATGAGCAGTTCTTC.

This clonotype was detected ten times or more. The CDR3 bases are TGTGCCAGCAGCCCAGACAGCCAGTTTCAGCCCCAGCATTTT. Amino acids: CASSPDSQFQPQHF. The V call is TRBV6-6, the J call TRBJ1-5; D is possibly TRBD1 (5 bases). The germline CDR1 and CDR2 sequences are MNHNY and SVGAGI (reference sequence). The CDR3 is 14 residues long. V was trimmed by 6 bases and J by 6 bases, leaving 15 bases between them.

This clonotype was picked up a small number of times. CDR3 coding DNA: TGTGCCAGCAGTCCCCCCGGTTACAGGGGGGCAGGGAATGAGCAGTTCTTC. This codes for CASSPPGYRGAGNEQFF. The chain carries TRBV28 and TRBJ2-1; 8 positions match TRBD1. V shed 5 bases and J 7 bases; nucleotides not matched to a gene: 16. Germline lookup yields CDR1 MDHEN and CDR2 SYDVKM. The CDR3 sequence is 17 residues long.

The V and J genes are TRBV21-1 and TRBJ2-5; the table calls TRBD1, which could not be checked here. TRBV21-1 is labeled a pseudogene. The length of the CDR3 is 15 residues. CDR3 nucleotide sequence: TGTGCCAGCAGTCGAACGGCAGGGGGGGAAGAGACCCAGTACTTC. It is translated as CASSRTAGGEETQYF.

V gene TRBV28 combines with J gene TRBJ2-3, with 8 bases fitting TRBD2. V lost 1 base and J lost 2; bases outside the gene matches: 8. The CDR3 totals 17 residues. CDR1 is MDHEN and CDR2 is SYDVKM in the germline V gene. CDR3 amino acids: CASSLFPGAGVTDTQYF. The CDR3 DNA reads TGTGCCAGCAGTTTATTCCCAGGAGCGGGAGTCACAGATACGCAGTATTTT.

This clonotype was picked up many times. The gene calls are TRBV4-1 and TRBJ2-1, with D possibly being TRBD1 or TRBD2 (5 bases each). The CDR3 consists of 14 residues. Germline CDR1 MGHRA, CDR2 YSYEKL. The V end was cut by 0 bases, the J end by 8 bases, with 11 bases between. CDR3 in amino acids: CASSQEIRGHEQFF. The DNA of the CDR3 is TGCGCCAGCAGCCAAGAAATTCGGGGACATGAGCAGTTCTTC.

The sample holds many counts of this clonotype. The rearrangement links TRBV6-6 to TRBJ2-7, with 7 positions matching TRBD2. CDR1 is MNHNY and CDR2 is SVGAGI in the germline V gene (reference sequence). Germline trimming cut 2 bases from V and 5 bases from J; bases unmatched to any gene: 3. The CDR3 covers 13 residues. The CDR3 reads CASSYHAGDEQYF. Written as DNA, the CDR3 is TGTGCCAGCAGTTACCATGCGGGAGACGAGCAGTACTTC.

The table lists this clonotype with a few counts. The chain carries TRBV3-1 and TRBJ1-2; 7 positions agree with TRBD1. The CDR3 runs 15 residues. J gave up 4 bases and V 0 bases, and 5 bases lay outside the gene matches. From germline, CDR1 is LGHDT and CDR2 YNNKEL (reference sequence). Here the CDR3 reads CASSQDKGTVYGYTF. The CDR3 region has the DNA TGTGCCAGCAGCCAAGATAAGGGGACAGTCTATGGCTACACCTTC.

This clonotype was detected ten times or more. This chain connects TRBV20-1 to TRBJ2-3; 7 nucleotides match TRBD2. Looked up from germline, CDR1 is DFQATT and CDR2 is SNEGSKA (reference sequence). The CDR3 spans 13 residues. J lost 5 bases, V lost 7 bases, and 9 bases had no gene match. CDR3 in amino acids: CSVDGLEKDTQYF. The CDR3, as DNA: TGCAGTGTCGACGGACTAGAGAAAGATACGCAGTATTTT.

As to this clonotype: A much more abundant neighbour one base away suggests this may be a read error. The rearrangement links TRBV12-3 or TRBV12-4 to TRBJ1-3; D unresolved. This CDR3 region has 12 residues. The CDR3 nucleotides are TGTACCAGCAGTTTAGAACGATACACCATATATTTT. It translates to CTSSLERYTIYF.

Ten or more counts support this clonotype. The chain carries TRBV3-1 and TRBJ2-7; tentatively, D is TRBD2 (5 bases). The CDR3 is 13 residues long. Trimming shortened V by 0 bases and J by 3 bases, and 6 bases separated the two germline ends. Germline V CDR1 and CDR2: LGHDT, YNNKEL (reference sequence). The CDR3 nucleotides read TGTGCCAGCAGCCAAGATCGGGGCTACGAGCAGTACTTC. It yields the protein CASSQDRGYEQYF.

This clonotype occurred many times. The V call is TRBV6-1, the J call TRBJ1-1; possible D gene TRBD1, 6 bases. The germline gives CDR1 MNHNS, CDR2 SASEGT. This CDR3 contains 12 residues. The V end was cut by 6 bases, the J end by 4 bases, with 9 bases between. The CDR3 DNA is TGTGCCAGCAGCAACAGGGCCACTGAAGCTTTCTTT. It codes for CASSNRATEAFF.

The rearrangement joins TRBV6-1 to TRBJ1-1; a possible D gene is TRBD1 (6 bases). Germline V gives CDR1 MNHNS, CDR2 SASEGT. Trimming stripped 7 bases from V and 6 bases from J, with 15 bases between. The CDR3 totals 13 residues. CDR3 amino acids: CASNPGRGPEAFF. DNA of the CDR3: TGTGCCAGCAACCCGGGCAGGGGCCCTGAAGCTTTCTTT.

The genes are TRBV12-3 or TRBV12-4 and TRBJ1-4; D is ambiguous. Trimming took off 3 bases at V and 4 bases at J, with 12 bases between the two ends. This CDR3 comprises 15 residues. This chain's CDR3 is CASSLLQSGNEKLFF. In DNA form, the CDR3 reads TGTGCCAGCAGTTTGTTACAGTCGGGTAATGAAAAACTGTTTTTT.

This clonotype was observed at least ten times. The rearrangement links TRBV20-1 to TRBJ1-5; no reliable D call. There are 10 residues in the CDR3. The germline V and J ends were trimmed by 6 bases and 4 bases, with 4 bases remaining between them. Germline V gene sequence: CDR1 DFQATT, CDR2 SNEGSKA (reference sequence). CDR3 residues: CSAGNQPQHF. CDR3 in DNA: TGCAGTGCAGGGAATCAGCCCCAGCATTTT.

This clonotype was seen ten or more times. The chain employs TRBV29-1 and TRBJ2-7; D ambiguous. There are 11 residues in the CDR3. The ends were cut back, 5 bases at V and 2 bases at J, with 7 bases in the middle. Germline V gene sequence: CDR1 SQVTM, CDR2 ANQGSEA. CDR3 sequence reads: CSVLLTYEQYF. The DNA of the CDR3 is TGCAGCGTTTTATTAACCTACGAGCAGTACTTC.

Many counts were recorded for this clonotype. In DNA, the CDR3 is TGCAGTGCTGCCCCCCGGGGGGGCGGGATGAAAGCTTTCTTT. Encoded protein: CSAAPRGGGMKAFF. The chain has TRBV20-1 and TRBJ1-1; D is possibly TRBD1 (6 bases). This CDR3 is built from 14 residues. CDR1 DFQATT and CDR2 SNEGSKA come from the germline V gene (reference sequence). Trimming shortened V by 5 bases and J by 9 bases, and 22 bases separated the two germline ends.

This clonotype has a count of ten or more. The CDR3 protein is CRLSGTGLNTEAFF. CDR3 DNA: TGCAGACTTTCCGGGACAGGGTTGAACACTGAAGCTTTCTTT. The rearrangement joins TRBV20-1 to TRBJ1-1; TRBD1 agrees at 9 bases. This CDR3 has 14 residues. CDR1 is DFQATT, CDR2 SNEGSKA, per germline (reference sequence).

This clonotype was seen repeatedly, ten times or more. The chain has TRBV7-9 and TRBJ1-4; no reliable D call. Trimming cost V 2 bases and J 6 bases, with 10 bases left between them. This CDR3 has 14 amino acids. CDR1 and CDR2 from the germline V gene are SEHNR and FQNEAQ (reference sequence). The CDR3 reads CASSLITVHEKLFF. The CDR3 nucleotides read TGTGCCAGCAGCTTAATCACGGTACATGAAAAACTGTTTTTT. The entire variable domain, with the rest obtained from reference TRBV7-9 and TRBJ1-4, is as follows: DTGVSQNPRHKITKRGQNVTFRCDPISEHNRLYWYRQTLGQGPEFLTYFQNEAQLEKSRLLSDRFSAERPKGSFSTLEIQRTEQGDSAMYLCASSLITVHEKLFFGSGTQLSVL.

This clonotype appeared many times. The V and J genes are TRBV5-4 and TRBJ2-1; no clear D gene. Germline CDR1 and CDR2: SGHNT and YYREEE (reference sequence). The CDR3 sequence is 14 residues long. V was pared by 0 bases and J by 8 bases, with 12 bases between. The CDR3 loop is CASSLAARRDEQFF. CDR3 in DNA: TGTGCCAGCAGCTTGGCAGCTAGAAGAGATGAGCAGTTCTTC.

This chain joins TRBV12-3 or TRBV12-4 and TRBJ2-1; D is ambiguous. Deletions cut 2 bases from V and 0 bases from J, with 11 bases between. The CDR3 is made up of 16 amino acids. Here the CDR3 DNA reads TGTGCCAGCAGTTTACTCCGAACTGTCTCCTACAATGAGCAGTTCTTC. Residues: CASSLLRTVSYNEQFF.

This clonotype occurred many times. This rearrangement joins TRBV9 to TRBJ2-2; D uncertain. V lost 4 bases and J 7 bases, leaving 14 bases between the germline ends. Germline CDR1 SGDLS, CDR2 YYNGEE. The CDR3 spans 14 residues. DNA for the CDR3: TGTGCCAGCAGCCCAAGGACGGACGGCGGGGAGCTGTTTTTT. Translated, it gives CASSPRTDGGELFF.

This clonotype was observed many times. The chain is built from TRBV18 and TRBJ1-1; D is uncertain. V lost 1 base, J lost 0 bases, and 0 bases lay in between. The CDR3 has 12 residues. From germline, CDR1 is KGHSH and CDR2 LQKENI. The CDR3, as DNA: TGTGCCAGCTCACCACTGAACACTGAAGCTTTCTTT. It encodes CASSPLNTEAFF.

This clonotype was detected many times. The CDR3 region is CASSQDSNNEQFF. The CDR3 DNA sequence: TGTGCCAGCAGCCAGGACTCGAACAATGAGCAGTTCTTC. The chain couples TRBV7-6 to TRBJ2-1, with TRBD2 as a possible D gene (5 bases). V dropped 5 bases and J dropped 5 bases, with 10 bases sitting between them. This CDR3 is 13 amino acids long. Looked up from germline, CDR1 is SGHVS and CDR2 is FNYEAQ.

This clonotype appeared many times. V and J are TRBV28 and TRBJ2-7; 10 bases fit TRBD1. The germline V gene encodes CDR1 MDHEN and CDR2 SYDVKM. The V gene end was trimmed by 4 bases and the J gene end by 2 bases; junction bases not matched to a gene: 8. This CDR3 is built from 16 residues. This CDR3 reads CASSSATGTGAYEQYF. CDR3 in DNA: TGTGCCAGCAGTTCCGCTACCGGGACAGGGGCCTACGAGCAGTACTTC.

Many counts were recorded for this clonotype. V is TRBV18 and J is TRBJ1-2; 8 nucleotides align to TRBD1. J lost 4 bases, V lost 5 bases, and 6 bases had no gene match. This CDR3 is 14 amino acids long. CDR1 and CDR2 (germline): KGHSH, LQKENI. Here the CDR3 DNA reads TGTGCCAGCTCATTGTCGACAGGGGTCTATGGCTACACCTTC. Translation gives CASSLSTGVYGYTF.

At least ten counts were recorded for this clonotype. This chain connects TRBV20-1 to TRBJ2-7; 7 bases align to TRBD2. The CDR3 runs to 16 residues. The germline CDR1 and CDR2 sequences are DFQATT and SNEGSKA (reference sequence). The trim removed 6 bases at V and 0 bases at J, leaving 14 bases unmatched. This CDR3 is CSAPDRLAASSYEQYF. Here the CDR3 DNA reads TGCAGTGCCCCGGACCGACTAGCCGCTAGCTCCTACGAGCAGTACTTC.

This clonotype turned up a few times. The chain carries TRBV28 and TRBJ2-2; 7 bases align to TRBD1. CDR1 and CDR2 (germline): MDHEN, SYDVKM. The CDR3 runs 13 residues. V was clipped by 9 bases and J by 3 bases; unmatched bases: 4. The CDR3 loop is CASSRGYTGELFF. In DNA form, the CDR3 reads TGTGCCAGTAGCAGGGGGTACACCGGGGAGCTGTTTTTT.

This clonotype was recorded many times. V is TRBV5-4 and J is TRBJ2-1; unclear D gene. V was pared by 4 bases and J by 5 bases, with 10 bases between. The CDR3 totals 13 residues. Per the germline V gene, CDR1 is SGHNT and CDR2 is YYREEE (reference sequence). The CDR3 spells CASSPVEHNEQFF. CDR3 in DNA: TGTGCCAGCAGCCCGGTAGAGCACAATGAGCAGTTCTTC.

This rearrangement joins TRBV20-1 to TRBJ1-6; D unclear. There are 14 residues in the CDR3. Trimming removed 6 bases at V and 7 bases at J, with 16 bases between. Germline V gene lookup returns CDR1 DFQATT and CDR2 SNEGSKA (reference sequence). CDR3 nucleotides: TGCAGTGCGGGAACTGGGTCGGGGAATTCACCCCTCCACTTT. It specifies CSAGTGSGNSPLHF.

In the case of this clonotype: A much larger clone lies one base from this, so it may be a read error. The V gene is TRBV13, the J gene TRBJ1-1; D gene uncertain. This CDR3 has 16 residues. V lost 1 base and J 0 bases, leaving 12 bases between the germline ends. CDR1 and CDR2 from the germline V gene are PRHDT and FYEKMQ (reference sequence). The CDR3 reads CASSLVGGHMNTEAFF. The CDR3 bases are TGTGCCAGCAGCTTAGTGGGTGGGCACATGAACACTGAAGCTTTCTTT. The full variable domain, rest sourced from reference TRBV13 and TRBJ1-1, is AAGVIQSPRHLIKEKRETATLKCYPIPRHDTVYWYQQGPGQDPQFLISFYEKMQSDKGSIPDRFSAQQFSDYHSELNMSSLELGDSALYFCASSLVGGHMNTEAFFGQGTRLTVV.